The 19 T cell receptor beta chains below all came from one sample that was sequenced in a study of cytomegalovirus exposure and HLA in healthy donors. The assay was immunoSEQ multiplex PCR, and TCRdb's table has in-frame clones only and misses some. The repertoire holds about 180,000 clones, with around 85% as singletons. What was sequenced was PBMCs. The receptors derive from a young man in good health and CMV-seropositive.

This chain connects TRBV10-2 to TRBJ2-1; 8 nucleotides agree with TRBD2. This CDR3 region has 14 residues. J was trimmed by 10 bases and V by 6 bases; bases with no gene match: 11. The V gene's germline CDR1 is WSHSY and CDR2 SAAADI. CDR3 protein: CASSLNGLAREQFF. For the CDR3, the DNA is TGCGCCAGCAGCCTCAATGGACTAGCCCGCGAGCAGTTCTTC.

The chain recombines TRBV14 with TRBJ2-1; TRBD1 matches at 8 bases. The V and J ends lost 4 bases and 6 bases, in that order; junction bases with no gene match: 5. Germline CDR1 and CDR2: SGHDN and FVKESK. The CDR3 length is 14 residues. The CDR3 protein is CASSRLTGVNEQFF. The CDR3 DNA is TGTGCCAGCAGCCGACTGACAGGGGTCAATGAGCAGTTCTTC. Looking up the rest from reference TRBV14 and TRBJ2-1 gives the full variable domain: EAGVTQFPSHSVIEKGQTVTLRCDPISGHDNLYWYRRVMGKEIKFLLHFVKESKQDESGMPNNRFLAERTGGTYSTLKVQPAELEDSGVYFCASSRLTGVNEQFFGPGTRLTVL.

This chain connects TRBV5-6 to TRBJ2-2; perhaps TRBD2 as D (7 bases). The CDR3 loop spans 14 amino acids. With 5 bases removed from V and 7 bases from J, the gap between germline ends came to 15 bases. CDR1 is SGHDT, CDR2 YYEEEE, per germline. The CDR3 sequence is CASSIQGRGGELFF. CDR3 bases: TGTGCCAGCAGTATCCAGGGGAGGGGCGGGGAGCTGTTTTTT. The complete variable domain, with remaining parts taken from reference TRBV5-6 and TRBJ2-2, reads DAGVTQSPTHLIKTRGQQVTLRCSPKSGHDTVSWYQQALGQGPQFIFQYYEEEERQRGNFPDRFSGHQFPNYSSELNVNALLLGDSALYLCASSIQGRGGELFFGEGSRLTVL.

The rearrangement links TRBV6-1 to TRBJ2-7; possible D gene TRBD1, 6 bases. Between the trimmed V and J ends, which lost 1 base and 7 bases, there was a span of 17 bases. This CDR3 spans 15 amino acids. Per germline, CDR1 MNHNS and CDR2 SASEGT. CDR3 in amino acids: CASSEGGWTQGEQYF. For the CDR3, the DNA is TGTGCCAGCAGTGAAGGAGGGTGGACACAGGGAGAGCAGTACTTC.

The rearrangement links TRBV7-2 to TRBJ2-1; tentative D call: TRBD1 (6 bases). V was cut by 3 bases and J by 0 bases, with 9 bases left in between. Per the germline V gene, CDR1 is SGHTA and CDR2 is FQGNSA. The CDR3 is made up of 15 amino acids. Written as DNA, the CDR3 is TGTGCCAGCAGCTTCACAGGGAGCTCCTACAATGAGCAGTTCTTC. This gives the protein CASSFTGSSYNEQFF.

The chain recombines TRBV7-8 with TRBJ1-2; D remains unclear. Trimming left V 5 bases short and J 6 bases short, with 13 bases between. The CDR3 spans 13 residues. The germline gives CDR1 SGHVS, CDR2 FQNEAQ. Here the CDR3 DNA reads TGTGCCAGCAGCGATCGGACTGACGATGGCTACACCTTC. Translating it yields CASSDRTDDGYTF.

This chain uses TRBV28 with TRBJ1-5, with D uncertain. V lost 5 bases, J lost 1 base, and 12 bases lay in between. Germline V gene data show CDR1 as MDHEN and CDR2 as SYDVKM. The CDR3 sequence is 15 residues long. The CDR3 nucleotides are TGTGCCAGCAGTCGACTTAGAAAGAGCAATCAGCCCCAGCATTTT. The encoded protein is CASSRLRKSNQPQHF.

CDR3 nucleotides: TGTGCCACGATCAGTGTTTTCTCTGGAAACACCATATATTTT. Protein: CATISVFSGNTIYF. This chain joins TRBV10-3 and TRBJ1-3, with no clear D. CDR1 is ENHRY, CDR2 SYGVKD, per germline. Trimming removed 10 bases from V and 0 bases from J, with 13 bases in between. This CDR3 is built from 14 residues.

J is TRBJ1-4 and V is TRBV7-9; D not resolved. V lost 5 bases to trimming and J lost 0 bases, with 16 bases between them. This CDR3 has 17 residues. Germline-derived CDR1 and CDR2 are SEHNR and FQNEAQ (reference sequence). CDR3 sequence (DNA): TGTGCCAGCAGCCTCGATTCGGGAGATGCAACTAATGAAAAACTGTTTTTT. The encoded protein is CASSLDSGDATNEKLFF. Based on the CDR3 plus reference TRBV7-9 and TRBJ1-4, the full variable domain is DTGVSQNPRHKITKRGQNVTFRCDPISEHNRLYWYRQTLGQGPEFLTYFQNEAQLEKSRLLSDRFSAERPKGSFSTLEIQRTEQGDSAMYLCASSLDSGDATNEKLFFGSGTQLSVL.

The rearrangement links TRBV18 to TRBJ2-6; maybe TRBD1 (6 bases). Per germline, CDR1 KGHSH and CDR2 LQKENI. Between the trimmed V and J ends, which lost 4 bases and 0 bases, there was a span of 22 bases. This CDR3 comprises 20 residues. The DNA for the CDR3 is TGTGCCAGCTCACTAGGACAGAGCAGGCCTTACGGCTCTGGGGCCAACGTCCTGACTTTC. Its translation: CASSLGQSRPYGSGANVLTF.

CDR3 amino acids: CASSGTSAGELFF. In DNA form, the CDR3 reads TGCGCCAGCAGTGGGACTAGCGCCGGGGAGCTGTTTTTT. The V gene is TRBV10-2, the J gene TRBJ2-2, with 9 bases matching TRBD2. CDR1 is WSHSY and CDR2 is SAAADI in the germline V gene. This CDR3 spans 13 amino acids. Unmatched junction bases numbered 0, after V lost 4 bases and J lost 6 bases.

The chain uses TRBV19 and TRBJ1-1; D gene ambiguous. The germline CDR1 and CDR2 sequences are LNHDA and SQIVND (reference sequence). There are 16 residues in the CDR3. Trimming took off 4 bases at V and 3 bases at J, with 18 bases between the two ends. In DNA form, the CDR3 reads TGTGCCAGTAGTACTTCACGTACAAGCACAGACACTGAAGCTTTCTTT. The encoded protein is CASSTSRTSTDTEAFF. The whole variable domain, filled in from reference TRBV19 and TRBJ1-1, reads DGGITQSPKYLFRKEGQNVTLSCEQNLNHDAMYWYRQDPGQGLRLIYYSQIVNDFQKGDIAEGYSVSREKKESFPLTVTSAQKNPTAFYLCASSTSRTSTDTEAFFGQGTRLTVV.

The V call is TRBV27, the J call TRBJ2-2; 10 positions agree with TRBD1. Germline lookup yields CDR1 MNHEY and CDR2 SMNVEV (reference sequence). The CDR3 spans 17 residues. With V trimmed by 3 bases and J by 7 bases, 11 bases remained unmatched. The CDR3 DNA follows: TGTGCCAGCAGTTTTGGGACAGGGGAGTTTGTGAGCGGGGAGCTGTTTTTT. Translated, it gives CASSFGTGEFVSGELFF.

The CDR3 protein is CASSQEGGRSGQPQHF. The CDR3 DNA sequence: TGCGCCAGCAGCCAAGAGGGGGGGCGTTCGGGTCAGCCCCAGCATTTT. J is TRBJ1-5 and V is TRBV4-1; D possibly corresponds to TRBD1 (6 bases). V lost 0 bases to trimming and J lost 6 bases, with 15 bases between them. CDR3 length: 16 residues. CDR1 is MGHRA and CDR2 is YSYEKL in the germline V gene.

This rearrangement joins TRBV5-1 to TRBJ2-7; 9 bases are a match to TRBD1. The junction had 5 bases not matched to a gene; V was cut back by 7 bases and J by 3 bases. The CDR3 loop spans 13 amino acids. Germline CDR1 is SGHRS and CDR2 is YFSETQ. CDR3 DNA: TGCGCCAGCGGACGGGACAGGGACTACGAGCAGTACTTC. Translated: CASGRDRDYEQYF. The full variable domain, rest sourced from reference TRBV5-1 and TRBJ2-7, is KAGVTQTPRYLIKTRGQQVTLSCSPISGHRSVSWYQQTPGQGLQFLFEYFSETQRNKGNFPGRFSGRQFSNSRSEMNVSTLELGDSALYLCASGRDRDYEQYFGPGTRLTVT.

This clone came up once. The rearrangement links TRBV28 to TRBJ2-7; 7 bases fit TRBD1. Germline V lookup: CDR1 MDHEN, CDR2 SYDVKM. The ends lost 2 bases at V and 2 bases at J; junction bases unmatched: 3. CDR3 length: 14 amino acids. The CDR3 DNA reads as TGTGCCAGCAGTTTAAGGGACAGCCCCTACGAGCAGTACTTC. Protein product: CASSLRDSPYEQYF.

This clone has a single count. The CDR3 sequence is CASSSKAGEEGNEQFF. The CDR3 region has the DNA TGTGCCAGCAGTTCAAAGGCGGGGGAGGAAGGCAATGAGCAGTTCTTC. This chain links TRBV6-4 with TRBJ2-1; TRBD2 matches 7 bases. Germline CDR1 is MRHNA and CDR2 is SNTAGT. With V trimmed by 5 bases and J by 6 bases, 13 bases remained unmatched. There are 16 residues in the CDR3.

This clone was recorded only once. The rearrangement links TRBV7-2 to TRBJ1-2; D is unresolved. V gave up 1 base and J gave up 8 bases, with 17 bases separating them. The CDR3 runs to 15 residues. Germline-derived CDR1 and CDR2 are SGHTA and FQGNSA. CDR3 coding DNA: TGTGCCAGCAGCTTAGATGGCGGGGAGGGTCGGGGCTACACCTTC. Encoded protein: CASSLDGGEGRGYTF.

V usage is TRBV5-6 and J usage is TRBJ2-7, with D possibly being TRBD2 (5 bases). This CDR3 is 12 amino acids long. The V end lost 4 bases, the J end lost 3 bases, and 8 bases lay between the germline ends. CDR1 is SGHDT, CDR2 YYEEEE, per germline. CDR3 region: CASSLASYEQYF. The CDR3 bases are TGTGCCAGCAGCCTAGCCAGCTACGAGCAGTACTTC.